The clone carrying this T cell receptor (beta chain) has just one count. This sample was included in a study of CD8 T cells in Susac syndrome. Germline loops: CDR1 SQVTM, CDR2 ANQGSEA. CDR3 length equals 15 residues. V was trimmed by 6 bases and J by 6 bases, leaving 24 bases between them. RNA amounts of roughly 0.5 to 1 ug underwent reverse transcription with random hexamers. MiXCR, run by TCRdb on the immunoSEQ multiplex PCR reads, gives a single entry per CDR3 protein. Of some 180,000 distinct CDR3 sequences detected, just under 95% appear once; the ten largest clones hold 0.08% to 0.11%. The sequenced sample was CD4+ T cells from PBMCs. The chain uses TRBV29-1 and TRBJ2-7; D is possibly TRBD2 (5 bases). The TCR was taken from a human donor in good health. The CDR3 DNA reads TGCAGCGTGCAGATCACGGGGAGTAGTATCACCGAGCAGTACTTC. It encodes CSVQITGSSITEQYF.